This T cell receptor (beta chain) stems from a study of CD8 T cells in ankylosing spondylitis. Study-wide results and caveats: A TCR beta motif made of fewer than ten highly homologous variants seemed typical of ankylosing spondylitis blood.

TCRdb fed the 5' RACE reads into MiXCR, producing one record per CDR3 protein. The sample contains 750,000 to 850,000 distinct CDR3 sequences, 12% of which appear only once. With 3 bases removed from V and 4 bases from J, the gap between germline ends came to 11 bases. Germline V CDR1 and CDR2: MNHEY, SMNVEV (reference sequence). CDR3 length: 14 amino acids. A word on this clonotype: What it binds is unknown.

The sample taken for sequencing was blood, either unsorted or a sorted T cell fraction (not recorded which). The receptor comes from a male donor with ankylosing spondylitis. The chain links TRBV27 to TRBJ2-3, with a tentative D call TRBD1 (6 bases). In nucleotides, the CDR3 is TGTGCCAGCAGTTTTTGGGGGCGATCAGATACGCAGTATTTT. It codes for CASSFWGRSDTQYF.